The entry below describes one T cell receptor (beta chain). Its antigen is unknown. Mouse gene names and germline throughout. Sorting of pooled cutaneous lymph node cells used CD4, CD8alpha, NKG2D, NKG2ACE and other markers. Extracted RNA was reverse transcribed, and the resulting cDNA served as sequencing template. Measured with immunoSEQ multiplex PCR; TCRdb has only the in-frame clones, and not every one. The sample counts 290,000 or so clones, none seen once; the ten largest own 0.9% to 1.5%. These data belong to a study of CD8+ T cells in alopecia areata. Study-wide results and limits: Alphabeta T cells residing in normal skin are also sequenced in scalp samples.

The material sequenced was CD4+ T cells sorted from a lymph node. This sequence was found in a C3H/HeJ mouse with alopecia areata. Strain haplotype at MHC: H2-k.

The CDR3 DNA, read in part, is TGTGCCAGCAGCCAAGATAACAGGGAGAACTCC. Translating gives CASSQDNRENS. The whole CDR3 is CASSQDNRENSDYTF. This rearrangement joins TRBV5 to TRBJ1-2, with D tentatively TRBD1 (6 bases). Sequencing ends 4 residues short of the CDR3 end; the germline J gene provides the rest. The CDR3 has 15 amino acids. Germline V CDR1 and CDR2: LGHNA, YNLKQL (reference sequence). Between the trimmed V and J ends, which lost 0 bases and 2 bases, there was a span of 10 bases.